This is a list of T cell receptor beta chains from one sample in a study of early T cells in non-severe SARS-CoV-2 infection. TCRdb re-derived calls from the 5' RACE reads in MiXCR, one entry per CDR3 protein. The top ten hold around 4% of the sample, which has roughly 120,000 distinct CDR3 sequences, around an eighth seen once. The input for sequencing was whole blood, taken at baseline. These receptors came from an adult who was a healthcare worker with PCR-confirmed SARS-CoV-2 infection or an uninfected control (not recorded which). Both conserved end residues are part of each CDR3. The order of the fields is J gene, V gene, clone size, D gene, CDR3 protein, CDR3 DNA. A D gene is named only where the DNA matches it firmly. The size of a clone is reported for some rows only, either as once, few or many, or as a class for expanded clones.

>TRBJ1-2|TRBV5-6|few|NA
CASSPWQGRYGYTF
TGTGCCAGCAGCCCTTGGCAGGGCCGCTATGGCTACACCTTC
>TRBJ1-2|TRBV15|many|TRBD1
CATSRDRADGYTF
TGTGCCACCAGCAGGGACAGGGCGGATGGCTACACCTTC
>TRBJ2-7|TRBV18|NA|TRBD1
CASSPPEDRSISEQYF
TGTGCCAGCTCACCCCCCGAGGACAGGTCAATAAGCGAGCAGTACTTC
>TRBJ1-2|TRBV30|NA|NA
CAWSVLRGKGYTF
TGTGCCTGGAGTGTATTACGGGGGAAGGGCTACACCTTC
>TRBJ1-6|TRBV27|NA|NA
CASSFRAPDYSPLHF
TGTGCCAGCAGTTTCAGGGCGCCAGACTATTCACCCCTCCACTTT
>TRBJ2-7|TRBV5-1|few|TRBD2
CASSLGLAGGPYEQYF
TGCGCCAGCAGCTTAGGACTAGCGGGAGGTCCCTACGAGCAGTACTTC
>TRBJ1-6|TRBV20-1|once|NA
CSASPAGKGSLHF
TGCAGTGCTAGCCCGGCAGGGAAGGGGTCCCTCCACTTT
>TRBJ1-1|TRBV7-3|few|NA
CASSPGGQRGAFF
TGTGCCAGCAGCCCTGGGGGACAAAGGGGAGCTTTCTTT
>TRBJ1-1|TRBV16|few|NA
CASSWLRGTEAFF
TGTGCCAGCAGTTGGCTTAGGGGAACTGAAGCTTTCTTT
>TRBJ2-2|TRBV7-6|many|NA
CASSLAYSQGTGELFF
TGTGCCAGCAGCTTAGCGTATTCACAGGGCACCGGGGAGCTGTTTTTT
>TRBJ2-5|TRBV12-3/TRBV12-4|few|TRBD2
CASSTSGGPAETQYF
TGTGCCAGCAGTACTAGCGGGGGGCCCGCGGAGACCCAGTACTTC
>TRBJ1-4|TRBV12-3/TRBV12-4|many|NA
CASNRPGDPTTNEKLFF
TGTGCCAGCAACCGACCCGGGGACCCCACAACTAATGAAAAACTGTTTTTT
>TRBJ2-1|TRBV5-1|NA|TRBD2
CASSLVSGTWEQFF
TGCGCCAGCAGCTTGGTTAGCGGGACGTGGGAGCAGTTCTTC
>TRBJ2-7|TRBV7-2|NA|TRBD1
CASSYPQGASYEQYF
TGTGCCAGCAGCTACCCACAGGGGGCTTCCTACGAGCAGTACTTC
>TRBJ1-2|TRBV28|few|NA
CASSLGYRANGYTF
TGTGCCAGCAGTTTAGGGTACAGGGCAAATGGCTACACCTTC
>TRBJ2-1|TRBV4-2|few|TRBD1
CASSQEGGGQGAKNEQFF
TGTGCCAGCAGCCAAGAGGGCGGAGGACAGGGGGCCAAGAATGAGCAGTTCTTC
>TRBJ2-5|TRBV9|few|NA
CASSVGPSGQETQYF
TGTGCCAGCAGCGTAGGTCCCTCGGGCCAAGAGACCCAGTACTTC
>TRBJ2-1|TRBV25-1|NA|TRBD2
CASSMLAGVSNEQFF
TGTGCCAGCAGTATGCTAGCGGGAGTTTCCAATGAGCAGTTCTTC
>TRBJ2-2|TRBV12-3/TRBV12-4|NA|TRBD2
CASSTPTSGGFLAGELLF
TGTGCCAGCAGTACCCCGACTAGCGGGGGGTTTCTTGCCGGGGAGCTGCTTTTT
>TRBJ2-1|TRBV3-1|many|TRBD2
CASSQVAGINSYNEQFF
TGTGCCAGCAGCCAAGTAGCGGGAATTAACTCGTACAATGAGCAGTTCTTC
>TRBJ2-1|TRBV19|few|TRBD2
CASRPWTSGGRSSYNEQFF
TGTGCCAGTAGGCCCTGGACTAGCGGGGGGAGGAGCTCCTACAATGAGCAGTTCTTC
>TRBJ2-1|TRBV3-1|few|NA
CASSLRTSMFF
TGTGCCAGCAGCCTTCGGACGTCGATGTTCTTC
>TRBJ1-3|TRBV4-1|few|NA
CASSQVNVREDTIYF
TGCGCCAGCAGCCAAGTGAACGTGAGGGAGGACACCATATATTTT
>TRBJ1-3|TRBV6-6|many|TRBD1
CASSGQVLSSGNTIYF
TGTGCCAGCAGTGGACAGGTTCTATCCTCTGGAAACACCATATATTTT
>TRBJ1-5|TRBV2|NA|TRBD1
CASSERTGALSNQPQHF
TGTGCCAGCAGCGAGCGGACAGGGGCCCTCAGTAATCAGCCCCAGCATTTT
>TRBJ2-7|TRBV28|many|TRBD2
CASIPHGSGGYEQYF
TGTGCCAGCATCCCGCACGGGAGCGGGGGCTACGAGCAGTACTTC
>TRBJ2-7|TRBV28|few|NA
CASSLETALSYEQYF
TGTGCCAGCAGTTTAGAAACAGCTCTCTCCTACGAGCAGTACTTC
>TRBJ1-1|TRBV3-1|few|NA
CASSQEGKGRGTEAFF
TGTGCCAGCAGCCAAGAGGGAAAGGGTAGAGGAACTGAAGCTTTCTTT
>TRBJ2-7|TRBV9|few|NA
CASSVGGASSYEQYF
TGTGCCAGCAGCGTAGGTGGGGCATCCTCCTACGAGCAGTACTTC
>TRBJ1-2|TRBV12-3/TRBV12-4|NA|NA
CASSGVDSLYGYTF
TGTGCCAGCAGCGGAGTGGACAGCTTATATGGCTACACCTTC
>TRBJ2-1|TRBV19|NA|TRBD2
CASSIGTSSYNEQFF
TGTGCCAGTAGTATTGGGACTAGCTCCTACAATGAGCAGTTCTTC
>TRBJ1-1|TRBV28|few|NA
CASIWAVNTEAFF
TGTGCCAGCATTTGGGCAGTGAACACTGAAGCTTTCTTT
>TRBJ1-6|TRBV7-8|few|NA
CASSLNFEGNSPLHF
TGTGCCAGCAGCTTAAATTTTGAGGGCAATTCACCCCTCCACTTT
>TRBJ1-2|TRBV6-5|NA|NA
CASSPGTILSGYTF
TGTGCCAGCAGTCCGGGGACAATCCTGAGCGGCTACACCTTC
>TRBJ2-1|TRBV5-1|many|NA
CASSLAAYLEGNEQFF
TGCGCCAGCAGCTTGGCCGCGTACCTCGAGGGCAATGAGCAGTTCTTC
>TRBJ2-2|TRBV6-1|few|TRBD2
CASTWASGNTGELFF
TGTGCCAGCACCTGGGCTAGCGGGAACACCGGGGAGCTGTTTTTT
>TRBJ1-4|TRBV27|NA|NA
CASSSGLSNEKLFF
TGTGCCAGCAGTTCGGGGTTATCTAATGAAAAACTGTTTTTT
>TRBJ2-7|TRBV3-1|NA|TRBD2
CASSQGPSGKIYEQYF
TGTGCCAGCAGCCAAGGTCCTAGCGGTAAGATCTACGAGCAGTACTTC
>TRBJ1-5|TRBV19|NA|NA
CACSSGGWNQPQHF
TGTGCCTGTTCCTCGGGGGGCTGGAATCAGCCCCAGCATTTT
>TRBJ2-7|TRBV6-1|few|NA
CASRPPGVSYEQYF
TGTGCCAGCAGGCCCCCAGGGGTTTCCTACGAGCAGTACTTC
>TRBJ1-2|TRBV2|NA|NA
CASRPGTLYTF
TGTGCCAGCAGACCCGGGACCCTCTACACCTTC
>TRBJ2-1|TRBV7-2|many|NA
CASSPGQPGYNEQFF
TGTGCCAGCAGCCCGGGACAACCTGGGTACAATGAGCAGTTCTTC
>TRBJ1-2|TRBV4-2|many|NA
CASSQVPGGADGYTF
TGTGCCAGCAGCCAAGTACCCGGGGGGGCTGATGGCTACACCTTC
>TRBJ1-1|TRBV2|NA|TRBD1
CASRGQPNTEAFF
TGTGCCAGCAGGGGACAGCCGAACACTGAAGCTTTCTTT
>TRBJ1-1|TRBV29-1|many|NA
CSVLGVQRIGGTEAFF
TGCAGCGTTCTAGGGGTTCAAAGGATAGGGGGCACTGAAGCTTTCTTT
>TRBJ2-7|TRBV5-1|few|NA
CASSLDTAAEQYF
TGCGCCAGCAGCTTGGATACAGCTGCCGAGCAGTACTTC
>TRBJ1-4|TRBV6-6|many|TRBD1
CASNEGQGEEKLFF
TGTGCCAGCAACGAGGGACAGGGAGAAGAAAAACTGTTTTTT
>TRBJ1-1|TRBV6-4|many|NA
CASSSGQNTEAFF
TGTGCCAGCAGTTCGGGACAGAACACTGAAGCTTTCTTT
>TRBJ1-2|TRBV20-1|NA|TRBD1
CSARQANRGHFYGYTF
TGCAGTGCCCGCCAAGCTAACAGGGGTCATTTCTATGGCTACACCTTC
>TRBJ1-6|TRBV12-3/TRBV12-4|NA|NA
CASSLALGPISPLHF
TGTGCCAGCAGTTTAGCGCTAGGGCCGATATCGCCCCTCCACTTT
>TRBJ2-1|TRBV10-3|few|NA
CAIREYNEQFF
TGTGCCATCAGGGAGTACAATGAGCAGTTCTTC
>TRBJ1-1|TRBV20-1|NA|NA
CSARWGGMNTEAFF
TGCAGTGCTAGGTGGGGGGGCATGAACACTGAAGCTTTCTTT
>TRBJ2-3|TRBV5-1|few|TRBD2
CASSLLPSSGGSDTQYF
TGCGCCAGCAGCTTACTTCCATCTAGCGGGGGATCAGATACGCAGTATTTT
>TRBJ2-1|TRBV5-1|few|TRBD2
CANSPELAGLYNEQFF
TGCGCCAACAGCCCGGAACTAGCGGGCCTCTACAATGAGCAGTTCTTC
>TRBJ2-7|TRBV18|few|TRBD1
CASSPMTGERYEQYF
TGTGCCAGCTCACCAATGACAGGGGAGAGATACGAGCAGTACTTC
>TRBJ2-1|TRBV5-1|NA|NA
CASSLARGGRGGSYNEQFF
TGCGCCAGCAGCTTGGCGCGCGGGGGCCGGGGAGGCTCCTACAATGAGCAGTTCTTC
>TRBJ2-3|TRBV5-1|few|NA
CASSLVGRADTQYF
TGCGCCAGCAGCTTGGTGGGCAGAGCAGATACGCAGTATTTT